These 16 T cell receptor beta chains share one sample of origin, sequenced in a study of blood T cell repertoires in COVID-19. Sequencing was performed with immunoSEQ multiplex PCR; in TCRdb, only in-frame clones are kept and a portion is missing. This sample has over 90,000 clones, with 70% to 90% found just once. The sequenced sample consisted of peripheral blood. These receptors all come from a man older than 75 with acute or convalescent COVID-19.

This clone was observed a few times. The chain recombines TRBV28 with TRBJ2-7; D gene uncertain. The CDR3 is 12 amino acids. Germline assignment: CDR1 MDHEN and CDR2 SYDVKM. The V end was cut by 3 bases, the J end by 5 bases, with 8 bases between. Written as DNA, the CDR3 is TGTGCCAGCAGTTTGGAGAACCACGAGCAGTACTTC. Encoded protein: CASSLENHEQYF.

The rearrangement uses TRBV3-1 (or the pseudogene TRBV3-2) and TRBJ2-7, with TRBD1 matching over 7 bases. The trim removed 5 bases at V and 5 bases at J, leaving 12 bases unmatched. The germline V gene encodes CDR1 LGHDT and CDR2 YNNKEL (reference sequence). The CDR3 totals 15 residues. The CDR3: CASSRSRQGIHEQYF. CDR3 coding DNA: TGTGCCAGCAGCAGAAGTCGACAGGGTATCCACGAGCAGTACTTC.

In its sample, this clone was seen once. The CDR3, as DNA: TGTGCCAGCAGCTTAGATGGGGCTAGCGGGAGGGCCGGTGAGCAGTTCTTC. It encodes CASSLDGASGRAGEQFF. The rearrangement links TRBV11-2 to TRBJ2-1; 12 nucleotides match TRBD2. V was pared by 0 bases and J by 9 bases, with 9 bases of the junction left unmatched. The germline CDR1 and CDR2 sequences are SGHAT and FQNNGV. The CDR3 has 17 residues.

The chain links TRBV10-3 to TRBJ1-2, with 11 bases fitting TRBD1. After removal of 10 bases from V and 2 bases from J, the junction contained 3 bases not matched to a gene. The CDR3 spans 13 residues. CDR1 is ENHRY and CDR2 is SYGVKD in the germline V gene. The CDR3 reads CATGDRGNYGYTF. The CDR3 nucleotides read TGTGCCACCGGGGACAGGGGGAACTATGGCTACACCTTC.

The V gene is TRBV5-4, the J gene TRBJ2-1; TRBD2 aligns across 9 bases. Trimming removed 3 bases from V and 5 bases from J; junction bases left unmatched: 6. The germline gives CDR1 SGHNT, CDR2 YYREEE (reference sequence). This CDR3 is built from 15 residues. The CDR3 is CASSWGAGGNNEQFF. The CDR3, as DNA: TGTGCCAGCAGCTGGGGAGCGGGAGGTAACAATGAGCAGTTCTTC.

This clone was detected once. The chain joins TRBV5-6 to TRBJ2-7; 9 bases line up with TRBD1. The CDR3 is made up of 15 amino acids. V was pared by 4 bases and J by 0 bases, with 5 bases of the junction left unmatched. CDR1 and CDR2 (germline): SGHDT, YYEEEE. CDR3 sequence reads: CASSPTGGYSYEQYF. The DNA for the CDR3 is TGTGCCAGCAGCCCAACAGGGGGCTACTCCTACGAGCAGTACTTC.

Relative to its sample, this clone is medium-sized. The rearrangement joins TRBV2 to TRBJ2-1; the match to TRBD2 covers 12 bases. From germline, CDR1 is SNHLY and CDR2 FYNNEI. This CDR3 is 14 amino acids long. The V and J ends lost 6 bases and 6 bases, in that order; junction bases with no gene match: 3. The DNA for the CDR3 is TGTGCCAGCAGCCTAGCGGGGGGGATCAATGAGCAGTTCTTC. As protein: CASSLAGGINEQFF.

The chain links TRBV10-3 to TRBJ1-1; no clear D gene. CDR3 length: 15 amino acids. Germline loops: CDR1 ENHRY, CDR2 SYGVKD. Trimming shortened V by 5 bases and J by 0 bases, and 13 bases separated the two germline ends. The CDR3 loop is CAISREVGLNTEAFF. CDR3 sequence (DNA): TGTGCCATCAGTAGGGAGGTTGGGTTGAACACTGAAGCTTTCTTT.

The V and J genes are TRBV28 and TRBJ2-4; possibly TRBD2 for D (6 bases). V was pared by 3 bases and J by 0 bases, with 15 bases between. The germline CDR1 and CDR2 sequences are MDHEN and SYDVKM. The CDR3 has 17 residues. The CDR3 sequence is CASSFGGIQLAKNIQYF. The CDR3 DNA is TGTGCCAGCAGTTTTGGGGGGATCCAACTAGCCAAAAACATTCAGTACTTC.

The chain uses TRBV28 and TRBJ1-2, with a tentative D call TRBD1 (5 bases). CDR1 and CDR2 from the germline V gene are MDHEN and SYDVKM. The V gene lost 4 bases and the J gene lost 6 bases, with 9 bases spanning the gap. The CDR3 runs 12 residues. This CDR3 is CASSSLTDGYTF. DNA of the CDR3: TGTGCCAGCAGTTCCCTGACAGATGGCTACACCTTC.

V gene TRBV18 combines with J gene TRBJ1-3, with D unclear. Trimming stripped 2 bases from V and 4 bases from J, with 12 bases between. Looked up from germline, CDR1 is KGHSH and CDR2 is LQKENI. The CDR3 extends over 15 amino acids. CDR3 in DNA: TGTGCCAGCTCACCAGATCTAACAGTAGGAAACACCATATATTTT. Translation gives CASSPDLTVGNTIYF.

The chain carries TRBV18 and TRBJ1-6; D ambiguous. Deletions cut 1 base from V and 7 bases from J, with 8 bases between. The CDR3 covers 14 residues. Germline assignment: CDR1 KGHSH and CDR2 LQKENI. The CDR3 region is CASSPQSGNSPLHF. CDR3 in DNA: TGTGCCAGCTCACCACAATCGGGGAATTCACCCCTCCACTTT.

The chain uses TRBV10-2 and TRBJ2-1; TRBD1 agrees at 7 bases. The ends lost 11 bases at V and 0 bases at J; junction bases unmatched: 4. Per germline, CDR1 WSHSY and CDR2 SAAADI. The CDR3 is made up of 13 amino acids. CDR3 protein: CAVRGSSYNEQFF. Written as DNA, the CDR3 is TGCGCCGTCAGGGGGAGCTCCTACAATGAGCAGTTCTTC.

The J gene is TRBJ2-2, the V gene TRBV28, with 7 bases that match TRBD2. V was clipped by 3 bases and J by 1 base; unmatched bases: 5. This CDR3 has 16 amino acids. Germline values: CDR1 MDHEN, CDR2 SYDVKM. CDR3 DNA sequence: TGTGCCAGCAGTTTGCATGGGAGGGGGAACACCGGGGAGCTGTTTTTT. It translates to CASSLHGRGNTGELFF. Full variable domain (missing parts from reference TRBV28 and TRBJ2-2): DVKVTQSSRYLVKRTGEKVFLECVQDMDHENMFWYRQDPGLGLRLIYFSYDVKMKEKGDIPEGYSVSREKKERFSLILESASTNQTSMYLCASSLHGRGNTGELFFGEGSRLTVL.

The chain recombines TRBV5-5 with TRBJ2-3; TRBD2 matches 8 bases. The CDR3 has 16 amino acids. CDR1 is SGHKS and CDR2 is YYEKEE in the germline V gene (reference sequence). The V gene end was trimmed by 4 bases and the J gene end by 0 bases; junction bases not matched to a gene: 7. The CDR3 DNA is TGTGCCAGCAGCCCCGGACTAGCTCAGAGCACAGATACGCAGTATTTT. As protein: CASSPGLAQSTDTQYF.

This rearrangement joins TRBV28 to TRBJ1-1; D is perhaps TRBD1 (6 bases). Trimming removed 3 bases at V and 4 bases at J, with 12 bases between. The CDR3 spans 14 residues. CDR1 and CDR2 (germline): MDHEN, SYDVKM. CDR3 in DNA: TGTGCCAGCAGTTTCGATAGGGGGTCCACTGAAGCTTTCTTT. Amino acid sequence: CASSFDRGSTEAFF.